This entry lists 10 T cell receptor beta chains sequenced from one sample in a study of T cells in Graves' hyperthyroidism and ophthalmopathy. It was RNA transcripts that yielded the amplified TCR beta CDR3 regions. HTBI primers were employed in a first-round RT-PCR of the TCR CDR3. TCRdb analysed the multiplex PCR reads with MiXCR anew, one entry per CDR3 protein. Seen here are under 350,000 distinct CDR3 sequences, around 20% observed once, and the top ten hold less than 65%. Sequencing was carried out using blood. Receptor source: a woman aged 45-65 years with Graves' hyperthyroidism.

This clonotype was seen repeatedly, ten times or more. This chain joins TRBV2 and TRBJ2-1; 10 bases line up with TRBD2. Per the germline V gene, CDR1 is SNHLY and CDR2 is FYNNEI. Trimming took 0 bases from V and 7 from J; bases not matched to a gene: 3. The CDR3 is 15 amino acids. The CDR3 here is CASSEAPLAGNEQFF. CDR3 in DNA: TGTGCCAGCAGTGAAGCGCCACTAGCGGGGAATGAGCAGTTCTTC.

The genes are TRBV5-6 and TRBJ2-2; 13 positions match TRBD2. Looked up from germline, CDR1 is SGHDT and CDR2 is YYEEEE. The CDR3 totals 18 residues. V shed 5 bases, J shed 1 base, and the junction held 8 bases outside the gene matches. The CDR3 coding sequence is TGTGCCAGCAGACCCACTAGCGGGGGGGCCCTGAACACCGGGGAGCTGTTTTTT. Translated: CASRPTSGGALNTGELFF.

This clonotype was recorded at least ten times. The chain links TRBV5-8 to TRBJ2-1, with 15 bases matching TRBD2. V was clipped by 4 bases and J by 0 bases; unmatched bases: 11. Per the germline V gene, CDR1 is SGHTS and CDR2 is YDEGEE. The CDR3 length is 20 residues. In nucleotides, the CDR3 is TGTGCCAGCAGCCGGCCTTTTGGGACTAGCGGGGGGAGCTCCTACAATGAGCAGTTCTTC. Its protein is CASSRPFGTSGGSSYNEQFF. Full variable domain (rest looked up from reference TRBV5-8 and TRBJ2-1): EAGVTQSPTHLIKTRGQQATLRCSPISGHTSVYWYQQALGLGLQFLLWYDEGEERNRGNFPPRFSGRQFPNYSSELNVNALELEDSALYLCASSRPFGTSGGSSYNEQFFGPGTRLTVL.

This clonotype was counted between two and nine times. The junction differs from germline at one of its ends, possibly a read error. The J gene is TRBJ2-4, the V gene TRBV5-1; possibly TRBD1 for D (6 bases). The CDR3 spans 14 residues. Germline CDR1 is SGHRS and CDR2 is YFSETQ. The CDR3 is CACRTDSGSLIQYF. CDR3 sequence (DNA): TGCGCCTGCAGGACGGACAGTGGGTCATTGATTCAGTACTTC. Together with reference TRBV5-1 and TRBJ2-4, the CDR3 gives the full variable domain: KAGVTQTPRYLIKTRGQQVTLSCSPISGHRSVSWYQQTPGQGLQFLFEYFSETQRNKGNFPGRFSGRQFSNSRSEMNVSTLELGDSALYLCACRTDSGSLIQYFGAGTRLSVL.

The chain employs TRBV12-3 or TRBV12-4 and TRBJ1-5; 10 bases line up with TRBD1. The CDR3 length is 15 residues. Trimming took 7 bases from V and 3 from J; bases not matched to a gene: 6. CDR3 coding DNA: TGTGCCAGCACCCGGACAGGGGGGCTCAATCAGCCCCAGCATTTT. This gives the protein CASTRTGGLNQPQHF.

V and J are TRBV12-3 or TRBV12-4 and TRBJ1-2; TRBD1 is a possible D gene (6 bases). V was cut by 3 bases and J by 2 bases, with 10 bases left in between. The CDR3 covers 14 residues. The CDR3 loop is CASSFWDKNYGYTF. In DNA, the CDR3 is TGTGCCAGCAGTTTCTGGGACAAAAACTATGGCTACACCTTC.

The V gene is TRBV10-3, the J gene TRBJ2-7; 10 nucleotides line up with TRBD1. The CDR3 is 16 residues long. Germline CDR1 is ENHRY and CDR2 is SYGVKD. Germline trimming cut 1 base from V and 4 bases from J; bases unmatched to any gene: 7. This CDR3 is CAISEFTGTGVYEQYF. Written as DNA, the CDR3 is TGTGCCATCAGTGAGTTTACCGGGACAGGGGTGTACGAGCAGTACTTC.

In this sample, this clonotype turned up many times. The chain employs TRBV6-1 and TRBJ1-3; 8 bases agree with TRBD1. The CDR3 runs to 16 residues. Looked up from germline, CDR1 is MNHNS and CDR2 is SASEGT. V shed 6 bases, J shed 1 base, and the junction held 8 bases outside the gene matches. The CDR3 is CASRGVRTGSGNTIYF. CDR3 DNA: TGTGCCAGCAGGGGGGTGAGGACAGGGTCTGGAAACACCATATATTTT.

In its sample, this clonotype was seen a few times. This sequence may be a read error, since a much larger clone differs from it by one base. V is TRBV30 and J is TRBJ1-4; 7 bases fit TRBD1. Germline V gene lookup returns CDR1 GTSNPN and CDR2 SVGIG (reference sequence). The CDR3 is 14 amino acids. Here the CDR3 DNA reads TGTGCCTGGAGAATGACAGGGAAGATTGAAAGACTGTTTTTT. Translated: CAWRMTGKIERLFF.

Ten or more counts support this clonotype. The V gene is TRBV7-2, the J gene TRBJ2-5; D is undetermined. The CDR3 has 15 amino acids. The ends were cut back, 5 bases at V and 0 bases at J, with 13 bases in the middle. Looked up from germline, CDR1 is SGHTA and CDR2 is FQGNSA. CDR3 protein: CASSRQTTYQETQYF. The CDR3 nucleotides read TGTGCCAGCAGCCGACAAACGACGTACCAAGAGACCCAGTACTTC.